This T cell receptor (beta chain) was recorded in a study of cytomegalovirus exposure and HLA in healthy donors. Regarding the study as a whole: The study carried out a later analysis of TCR beta sequences. It associated some 18,000 of them with specific HLA alleles at a false discovery rate of 0.05.

Germline CDR1 is SNHLY and CDR2 is FYNNEI. The CDR3 covers 14 residues. V was cut by 7 bases and J by 2 bases, with 12 bases left in between. Points on this clone: Its antigen is currently unknown.

In nominal health when sampled, donors likely had unrecorded immune exposures nonetheless. With 60 Vbeta and 13 Jbeta primers, the PCR was carried out. The table came from immunoSEQ multiplex PCR; TCRdb's copy has only in-frame clones and leaves some out. The sample shows 150,000 to 200,000 clones, 65% to 85% of them seen only once. This clonotype was sampled from a woman aged 50 to 60 in good health and CMV-seropositive. The sample comprised PBMCs. J is TRBJ1-3 and V is TRBV2; no reliable D call. Here the CDR3 DNA reads TGTGCCAGCACTGTGTTTAACACTGGAAACACCATATATTTT. This codes for CASTVFNTGNTIYF.